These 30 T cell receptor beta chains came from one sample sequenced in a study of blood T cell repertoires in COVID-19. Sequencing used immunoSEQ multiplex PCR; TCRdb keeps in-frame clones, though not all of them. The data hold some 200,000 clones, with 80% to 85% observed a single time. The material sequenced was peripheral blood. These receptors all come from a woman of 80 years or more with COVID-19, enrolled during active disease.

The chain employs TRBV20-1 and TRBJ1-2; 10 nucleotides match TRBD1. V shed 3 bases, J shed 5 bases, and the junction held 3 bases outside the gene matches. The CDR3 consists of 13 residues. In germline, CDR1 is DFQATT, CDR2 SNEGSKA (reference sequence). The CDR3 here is CSASWDRGYGYTF. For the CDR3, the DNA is TGCAGTGCTAGTTGGGACAGGGGATATGGCTACACCTTC.

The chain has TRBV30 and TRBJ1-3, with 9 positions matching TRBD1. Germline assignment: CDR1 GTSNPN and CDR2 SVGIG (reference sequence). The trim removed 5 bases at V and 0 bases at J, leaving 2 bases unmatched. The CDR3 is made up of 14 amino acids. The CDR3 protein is CAWGQGSSGNTIYF. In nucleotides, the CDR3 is TGTGCCTGGGGACAGGGGAGCTCTGGAAACACCATATATTTT.

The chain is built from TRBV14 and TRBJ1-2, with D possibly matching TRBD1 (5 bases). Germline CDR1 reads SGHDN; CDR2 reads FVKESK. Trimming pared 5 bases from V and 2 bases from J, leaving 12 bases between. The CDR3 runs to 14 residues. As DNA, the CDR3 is TGTGCCAGCAGCAAACAGGCTTACAACTATGGCTACACCTTC. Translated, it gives CASSKQAYNYGYTF.

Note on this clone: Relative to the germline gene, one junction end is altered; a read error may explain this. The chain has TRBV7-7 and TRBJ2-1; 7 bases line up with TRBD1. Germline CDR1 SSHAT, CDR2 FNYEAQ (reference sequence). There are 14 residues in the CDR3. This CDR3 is CASSLGTVYNEQFF. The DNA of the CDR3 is TGTGCTAGCAGCTTAGGGACAGTCTACAATGAGCAGTTCTTC.

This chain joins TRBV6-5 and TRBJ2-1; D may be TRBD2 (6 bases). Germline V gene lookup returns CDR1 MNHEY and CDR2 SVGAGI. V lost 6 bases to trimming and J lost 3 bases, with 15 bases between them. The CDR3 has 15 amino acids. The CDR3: CASRGGEGIYNEQFF. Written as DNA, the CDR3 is TGTGCCAGCAGGGGGGGTGAGGGGATCTACAATGAGCAGTTCTTC.

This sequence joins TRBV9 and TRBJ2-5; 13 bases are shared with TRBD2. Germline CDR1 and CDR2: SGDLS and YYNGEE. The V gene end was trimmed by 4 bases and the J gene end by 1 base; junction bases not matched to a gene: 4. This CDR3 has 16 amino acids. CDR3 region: CASSPGLAGVQETQYF. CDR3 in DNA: TGTGCCAGCAGCCCTGGACTAGCGGGGGTCCAAGAGACCCAGTACTTC.

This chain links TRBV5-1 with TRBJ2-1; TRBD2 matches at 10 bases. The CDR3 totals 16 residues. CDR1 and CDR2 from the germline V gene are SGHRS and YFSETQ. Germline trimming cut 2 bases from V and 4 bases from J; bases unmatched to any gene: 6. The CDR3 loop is CASSFGERGGYNEQFF. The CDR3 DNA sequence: TGCGCCAGCAGCTTTGGTGAGCGGGGGGGTTACAATGAGCAGTTCTTC.

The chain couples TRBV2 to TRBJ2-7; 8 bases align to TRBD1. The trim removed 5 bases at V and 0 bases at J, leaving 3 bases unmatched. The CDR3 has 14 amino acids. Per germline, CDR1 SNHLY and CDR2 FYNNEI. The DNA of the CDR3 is TGTGCCAGCAGTAGACAGGGGCCCTCCTACGAGCAGTACGTC. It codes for CASSRQGPSYEQYV.

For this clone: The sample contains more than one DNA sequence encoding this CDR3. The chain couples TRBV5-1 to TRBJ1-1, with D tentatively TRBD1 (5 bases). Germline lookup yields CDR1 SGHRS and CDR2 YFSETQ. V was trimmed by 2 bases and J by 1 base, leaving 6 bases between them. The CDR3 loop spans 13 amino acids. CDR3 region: CASSLTGNTEAFF. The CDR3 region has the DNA TGCGCCAGCAGCTTAACAGGGAACACTGAAGCTTTCTTT.

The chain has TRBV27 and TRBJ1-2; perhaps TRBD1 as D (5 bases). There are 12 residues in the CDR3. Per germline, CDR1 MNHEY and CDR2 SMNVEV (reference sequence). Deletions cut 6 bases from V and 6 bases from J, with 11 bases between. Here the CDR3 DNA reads TGTGCCAGCAGAGGACAATCCAATGGCTACACCTTC. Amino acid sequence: CASRGQSNGYTF.

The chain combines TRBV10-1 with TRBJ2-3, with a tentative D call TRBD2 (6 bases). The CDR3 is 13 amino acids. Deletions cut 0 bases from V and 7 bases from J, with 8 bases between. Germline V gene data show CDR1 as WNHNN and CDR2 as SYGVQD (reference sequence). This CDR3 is CASSESRGYTQYF. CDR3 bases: TGCGCCAGCAGTGAGTCGCGGGGCTATACGCAGTATTTT.

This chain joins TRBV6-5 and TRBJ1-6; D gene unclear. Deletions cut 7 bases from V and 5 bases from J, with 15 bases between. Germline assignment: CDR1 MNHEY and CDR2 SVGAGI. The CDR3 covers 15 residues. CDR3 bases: TGTGCCAGCATCAGGCAGATCCCGAATAATTCACCCCTCCACTTT. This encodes CASIRQIPNNSPLHF.

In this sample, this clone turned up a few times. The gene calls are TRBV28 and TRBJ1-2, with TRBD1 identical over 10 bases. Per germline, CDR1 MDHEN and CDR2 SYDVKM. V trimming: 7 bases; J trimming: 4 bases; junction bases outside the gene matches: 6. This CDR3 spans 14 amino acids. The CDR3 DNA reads TGTGCCAGCATGACAGGGGGCAGGGGCTATGGCTACACCTTC. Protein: CASMTGGRGYGYTF.

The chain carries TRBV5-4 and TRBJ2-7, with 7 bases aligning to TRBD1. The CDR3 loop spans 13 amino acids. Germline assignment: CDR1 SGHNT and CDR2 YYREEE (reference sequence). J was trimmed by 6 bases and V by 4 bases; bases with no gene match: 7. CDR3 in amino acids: CASSTDRVREQYF. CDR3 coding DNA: TGTGCCAGCAGCACCGACAGGGTTCGCGAGCAGTACTTC.

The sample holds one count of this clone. The CDR3 bases are TGTGCCAGCAGTTACTCCAGACAGGGGGCAAATCAGCCCCAGCATTTT. This translates into CASSYSRQGANQPQHF. V gene TRBV6-5 combines with J gene TRBJ1-5, with 10 bases fitting TRBD1. There are 16 residues in the CDR3. Germline CDR1 MNHEY, CDR2 SVGAGI. V gave up 0 bases and J gave up 4 bases; unmatched junction bases: 3.

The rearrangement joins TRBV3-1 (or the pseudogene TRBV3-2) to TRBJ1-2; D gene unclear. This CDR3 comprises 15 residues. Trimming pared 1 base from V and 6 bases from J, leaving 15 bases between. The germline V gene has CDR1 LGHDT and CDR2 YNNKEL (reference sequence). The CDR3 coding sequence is TGTGCCAGCAGCCAAGGGGGTGGGGAGAGGCATGGCTACACCTTC. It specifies CASSQGGGERHGYTF.

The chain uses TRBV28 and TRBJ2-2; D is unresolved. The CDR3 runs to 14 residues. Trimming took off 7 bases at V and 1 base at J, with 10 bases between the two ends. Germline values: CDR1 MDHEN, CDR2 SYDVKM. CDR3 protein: CASISGQNTGELFF. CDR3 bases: TGTGCCAGCATTTCAGGCCAGAACACCGGGGAGCTGTTTTTT.

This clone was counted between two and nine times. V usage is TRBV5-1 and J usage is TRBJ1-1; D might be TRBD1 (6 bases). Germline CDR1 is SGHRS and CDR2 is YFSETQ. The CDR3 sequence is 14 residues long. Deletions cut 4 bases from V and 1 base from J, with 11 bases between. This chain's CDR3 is CASSGRGSNTEAFF. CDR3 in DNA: TGCGCCAGCAGCGGGAGGGGGTCGAACACTGAAGCTTTCTTT.

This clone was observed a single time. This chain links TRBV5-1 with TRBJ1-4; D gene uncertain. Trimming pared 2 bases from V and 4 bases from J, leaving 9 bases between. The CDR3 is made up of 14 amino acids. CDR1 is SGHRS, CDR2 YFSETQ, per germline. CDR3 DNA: TGCGCCAGCAGCTTAGCGAGCAGTAATGAAAAACTGTTTTTT. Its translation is CASSLASSNEKLFF.

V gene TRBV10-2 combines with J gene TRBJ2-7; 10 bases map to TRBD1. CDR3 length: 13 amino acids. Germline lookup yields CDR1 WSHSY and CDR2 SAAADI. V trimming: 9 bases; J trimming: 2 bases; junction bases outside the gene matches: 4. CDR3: CASGTGVTYEQYF. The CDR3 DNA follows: TGCGCCAGTGGGACAGGGGTGACCTACGAGCAGTACTTC.

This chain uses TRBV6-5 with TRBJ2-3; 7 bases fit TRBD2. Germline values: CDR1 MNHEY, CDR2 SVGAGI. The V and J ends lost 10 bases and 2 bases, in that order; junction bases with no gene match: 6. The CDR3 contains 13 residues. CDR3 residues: CAIRGENTDTQYF. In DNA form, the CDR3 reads TGTGCCATCCGGGGGGAGAACACAGATACGCAGTATTTT.

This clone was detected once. The CDR3 region is CASSPVGGRPAEAFF. Here the CDR3 DNA reads TGCGCCAGCAGCCCGGTCGGGGGACGGCCGGCCGAAGCTTTCTTT. V and J are TRBV5-1 and TRBJ1-1; D possibly corresponds to TRBD1 (5 bases). The CDR3 length is 15 residues. Germline V gene sequence: CDR1 SGHRS, CDR2 YFSETQ. The germline V and J ends were trimmed by 4 bases and 8 bases, with 21 bases remaining between them.

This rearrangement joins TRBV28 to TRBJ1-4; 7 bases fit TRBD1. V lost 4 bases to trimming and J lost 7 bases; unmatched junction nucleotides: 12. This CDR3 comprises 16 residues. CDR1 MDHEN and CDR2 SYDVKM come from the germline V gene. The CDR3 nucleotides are TGTGCCAGCAGTTCTCGACAGGGCGGATATAGTGAAAAACTGTTTTTT. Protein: CASSSRQGGYSEKLFF.

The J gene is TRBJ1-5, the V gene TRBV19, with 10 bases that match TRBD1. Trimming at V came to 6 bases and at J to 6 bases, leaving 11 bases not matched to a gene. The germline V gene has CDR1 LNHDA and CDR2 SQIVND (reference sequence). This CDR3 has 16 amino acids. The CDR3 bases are TGTGCCAGTAGCGAATCGGGACAGGGGTTCCGTCAGCCCCAGCATTTT. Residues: CASSESGQGFRQPQHF.

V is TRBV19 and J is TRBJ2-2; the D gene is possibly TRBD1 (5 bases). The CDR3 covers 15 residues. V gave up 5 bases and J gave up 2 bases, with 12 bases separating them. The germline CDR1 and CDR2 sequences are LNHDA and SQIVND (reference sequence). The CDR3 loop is CASSGLRVNTGELFF. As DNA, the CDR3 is TGTGCCAGTAGTGGTCTCAGGGTTAACACCGGGGAGCTGTTTTTT.

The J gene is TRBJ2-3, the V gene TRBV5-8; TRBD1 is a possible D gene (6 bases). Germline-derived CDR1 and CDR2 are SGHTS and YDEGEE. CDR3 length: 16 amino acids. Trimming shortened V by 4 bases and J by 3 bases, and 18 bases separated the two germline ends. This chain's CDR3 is CASSRADRWGTDTQYF. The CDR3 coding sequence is TGTGCCAGCAGCCGCGCCGACAGGTGGGGAACAGATACGCAGTATTTT.

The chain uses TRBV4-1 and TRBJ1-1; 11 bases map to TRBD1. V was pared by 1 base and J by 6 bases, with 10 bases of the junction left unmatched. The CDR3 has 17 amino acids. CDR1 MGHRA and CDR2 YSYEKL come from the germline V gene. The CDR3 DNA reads TGCGCCAGCAGCCAAGTGTTATACCGGACAGGGGGCCCTGAAGCTTTCTTT. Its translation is CASSQVLYRTGGPEAFF.

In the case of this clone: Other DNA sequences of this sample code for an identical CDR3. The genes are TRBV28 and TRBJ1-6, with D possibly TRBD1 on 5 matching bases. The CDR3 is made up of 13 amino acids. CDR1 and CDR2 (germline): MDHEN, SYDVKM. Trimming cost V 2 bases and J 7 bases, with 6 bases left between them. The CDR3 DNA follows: TGTGCCAGCAGTTTAGGGGGGAATTCACCCCTCCACTTT. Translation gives CASSLGGNSPLHF.

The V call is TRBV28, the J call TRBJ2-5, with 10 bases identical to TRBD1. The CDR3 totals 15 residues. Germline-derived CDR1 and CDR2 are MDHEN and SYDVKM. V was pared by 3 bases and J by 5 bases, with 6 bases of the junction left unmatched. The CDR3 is CASSLDRGMVETQYF. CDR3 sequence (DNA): TGTGCCAGCAGTTTGGACAGGGGGATGGTGGAGACCCAGTACTTC.

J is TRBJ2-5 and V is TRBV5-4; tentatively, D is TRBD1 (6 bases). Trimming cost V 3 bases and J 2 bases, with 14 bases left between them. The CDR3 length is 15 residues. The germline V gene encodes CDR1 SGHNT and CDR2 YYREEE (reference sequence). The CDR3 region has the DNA TGTGCCAGCAGCTCAAAACGGACAGAACAAGAGACCCAGTACTTC. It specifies CASSSKRTEQETQYF.